This TCR beta chain emerged from a study of early T cells in non-severe SARS-CoV-2 infection. This clonotype has more than one count but fewer than ten. Germline CDR1 and CDR2: SGHAT and FQNNGV. With V trimmed by 4 bases and J by 3 bases, 2 bases remained unmatched. The CDR3 length is 13 residues. In the library, individual cDNA molecules carried attached unique molecular identifiers. TCRdb independently ran MiXCR on the 5' RACE reads; one entry per CDR3 protein. The data hold 75,000 or so distinct CDR3 sequences, with around 14% observed a single time. Sequencing used whole blood. The clonotype originates from an adult who was a healthcare worker with PCR-confirmed SARS-CoV-2 infection or an uninfected control (not recorded which). The genes are TRBV11-2 and TRBJ1-1; 7 bases map to TRBD1. The CDR3 region has the DNA TGTGCCAGCAGCTCACAGGGGTACACTGAAGCTTTCTTT. Amino acids: CASSSQGYTEAFF.